The 32 T cell receptor beta chains reported below all come from one sample, sequenced in a study of blood T cell repertoires in COVID-19. Clones were read by immunoSEQ multiplex PCR, and TCRdb kept only the in-frame ones, dropping some. The sample consists of a few hundred thousand clones, more than 65% of them appearing once. Material for sequencing was peripheral blood. The origin of the receptors is a middle-aged woman who had recovered from COVID-19.

This clone was counted a few times. J is TRBJ2-7 and V is TRBV9; TRBD1 is a possible D gene (6 bases). Deletions cut 0 bases from V and 3 bases from J, with 10 bases between. Per the germline V gene, CDR1 is SGDLS and CDR2 is YYNGEE. This CDR3 has 14 residues. CDR3 protein: CASSVGVTGYEQYF. DNA for the CDR3: TGTGCCAGCAGCGTAGGGGTGACAGGCTACGAGCAGTACTTC.

The gene calls are TRBV19 and TRBJ2-2; TRBD1 matches 8 bases. Per the germline V gene, CDR1 is LNHDA and CDR2 is SQIVND (reference sequence). The length of the CDR3 is 16 residues. The J segment lost 6 bases and the V segment lost 4 bases, leaving 10 bases of the junction unmatched. CDR3 nucleotides: TGTGCCAGTAGTAACCCTGGACAGGGCATCCCCGGGGAGCTGTTTTTT. Protein product: CASSNPGQGIPGELFF.

CDR3 sequence reads: CASSFSGDASYGYTF. The CDR3 region has the DNA TGTGCCAGCAGCTTTTCAGGGGACGCTAGCTATGGCTACACCTTC. The chain joins TRBV7-9 to TRBJ1-2; D perhaps matches TRBD1 (6 bases). Trimming took 3 bases from V and 4 from J, leaving 15 bases between them. From germline, CDR1 is SEHNR and CDR2 FQNEAQ (reference sequence). This CDR3 contains 15 residues.

V and J are TRBV7-2 and TRBJ2-4, with D perhaps TRBD2 (6 bases). Deletions cut 1 base from V and 1 base from J, with 11 bases between. The CDR3 consists of 16 residues. Germline V gene sequence: CDR1 SGHTA, CDR2 FQGNSA. This CDR3 reads CASSLGLGRAKNIQYF. The DNA for the CDR3 is TGTGCCAGCAGCTTAGGGTTAGGGAGGGCCAAAAACATTCAGTACTTC.

This sequence joins TRBV11-2 and TRBJ2-7; 9 bases are a match to TRBD1. With 5 bases clipped from V and 3 bases from J, the junction kept 8 bases outside the gene matches. The CDR3 sequence is 15 residues long. Germline V CDR1 and CDR2: SGHAT, FQNNGV. The CDR3 region has the DNA TGTGCCAGCAGCCAATCGGACAGGGGTCTCTACGAGCAGTACTTC. It encodes CASSQSDRGLYEQYF.

CDR3 in DNA: TGTGCCAGCAGTGCTCCGAACCCATCGGTCTTCTTT. Translating it yields CASSAPNPSVFF. The chain recombines TRBV6-2 or TRBV6-3 with TRBJ1-1, with D unresolved. V was trimmed by 5 bases and J by 14 bases, leaving 18 bases between them. This CDR3 is built from 12 residues. Looked up from germline, CDR1 is MNHEY and CDR2 is SVGEGT.

The V and J genes are TRBV5-1 and TRBJ2-3; 10 nucleotides line up with TRBD1. V lost 0 bases and J lost 4; bases outside the gene matches: 5. The CDR3 loop spans 16 amino acids. The germline gives CDR1 SGHRS, CDR2 YFSETQ. The CDR3 here is CASSLDPTGGADTQYF. In nucleotides, the CDR3 is TGCGCCAGCAGCTTGGACCCGACAGGGGGCGCAGATACGCAGTATTTT.

The chain carries TRBV7-2 and TRBJ1-2; tentative D call: TRBD1 (5 bases). Deletions cut 2 bases from V and 6 bases from J, with 19 bases between. Germline V gene lookup returns CDR1 SGHTA and CDR2 FQGNSA. The CDR3 totals 16 residues. CDR3 sequence reads: CASSLRLGGLLDGYTF. In DNA form, the CDR3 reads TGTGCCAGCAGCTTAAGGTTGGGGGGACTCTTGGATGGCTACACCTTC.

The chain is built from TRBV18 and TRBJ1-1; TRBD1 matches at 7 bases. The length of the CDR3 is 15 residues. Trimming took 1 base from V and 8 from J; bases not matched to a gene: 10. The germline V gene has CDR1 KGHSH and CDR2 LQKENI. This chain's CDR3 is CASSPRPRGEGEAFF. The CDR3 region has the DNA TGTGCCAGCTCACCACGACCCAGGGGGGAAGGCGAAGCTTTCTTT.

The chain carries TRBV9 and TRBJ2-1; 10 bases align to TRBD2. The germline V gene encodes CDR1 SGDLS and CDR2 YYNGEE. The CDR3 is 16 residues long. Germline trimming cut 0 bases from V and 6 bases from J; bases unmatched to any gene: 6. For the CDR3, the DNA is TGTGCCAGCAGCGTAGAGGAGCGGGGGGGCTTCAATGAGCAGTTCTTC. Translated, it gives CASSVEERGGFNEQFF.

V usage is TRBV18 and J usage is TRBJ2-7, with 7 bases fitting TRBD1. The length of the CDR3 is 14 residues. Germline CDR1 and CDR2: KGHSH and LQKENI. J gave up 1 base and V 5 bases, and 5 bases lay outside the gene matches. The CDR3, as DNA: TGTGCCAGCTCATCCTACAGGGGATCCTACGAGCAGTACTTC. It yields the protein CASSSYRGSYEQYF.

With regard to this clone: The sample contains more than one DNA sequence encoding this CDR3. The chain uses TRBV28 and TRBJ2-7; D perhaps matches TRBD2 (6 bases). The CDR3 is made up of 16 amino acids. Trimming left V 4 bases short and J 0 bases short, with 16 bases between. Per germline, CDR1 MDHEN and CDR2 SYDVKM. The CDR3 reads CASSSSGAGSSYEQYF. CDR3 in DNA: TGTGCCAGCAGTTCGTCCGGGGCGGGGAGCTCCTACGAGCAGTACTTC.

This clone was counted between two and nine times. The chain joins TRBV28 to TRBJ1-6; a weak D match, TRBD1 (6 bases). V was trimmed by 6 bases and J by 7 bases, leaving 13 bases between them. Germline CDR1 reads MDHEN; CDR2 reads SYDVKM. The CDR3 contains 14 residues. Here the CDR3 DNA reads TGTGCCAGCAGGAGGGGGGGTAACAATTCACCCCTCCACTTT. Amino acids: CASRRGGNNSPLHF.

The gene calls are TRBV29-1 and TRBJ1-1; D may be TRBD1 (6 bases). This CDR3 comprises 13 residues. The germline V gene encodes CDR1 SQVTM and CDR2 ANQGSEA. Between the trimmed V and J ends, which lost 7 bases and 3 bases, there was a span of 15 bases. DNA of the CDR3: TGCAGCGCCTCCGGGACAATGGACACTGAAGCTTTCTTT. Translation: CSASGTMDTEAFF.

The V and J genes are TRBV10-3 and TRBJ1-6, with D perhaps matching TRBD1 (5 bases). The CDR3 is 17 amino acids. Germline V gene data show CDR1 as ENHRY and CDR2 as SYGVKD. The V and J ends lost 2 bases and 2 bases respectively, with 13 bases between them. The CDR3 nucleotides are TGTGCCATCAGTGAGCAAGGCAGGGATACCTATAATTCACCCCTCCACTTT. Its protein is CAISEQGRDTYNSPLHF.

The genes are TRBV12-3 or TRBV12-4 and TRBJ1-5; D may be TRBD1 (6 bases). Trimming stripped 6 bases from V and 4 bases from J, with 10 bases between. This CDR3 is built from 13 residues. The CDR3 loop reads CASRPQGNQPQHF. Written as DNA, the CDR3 is TGTGCCAGCAGACCACAGGGAAATCAGCCCCAGCATTTT.

This clone appeared a few times. The chain employs TRBV19 and TRBJ1-1, with 12 bases fitting TRBD1. This CDR3 region has 17 residues. V shed 3 bases and J 4 bases; nucleotides not matched to a gene: 9. CDR1 and CDR2 (germline): LNHDA, SQIVND (reference sequence). The CDR3 DNA reads as TGTGCCAGTAGTATCGAGGGGACAGGGGGCGGGAGCACTGAAGCTTTCTTT. This encodes CASSIEGTGGGSTEAFF.

Many counts were recorded for this clone. One end of the junction is discordant with germline, which a read error may explain. The chain carries TRBV5-6 and TRBJ1-2; D is undetermined. The CDR3 runs to 13 residues. Per the germline V gene, CDR1 is SGHDT and CDR2 is YYEEEE. This CDR3 reads CASSLGSDYGYTF. DNA for the CDR3: TGTGCCAGCAGCTTGGGATCGGACTACGGCTACACCTTC. Using reference TRBV5-6 and TRBJ1-2 for the parts outside the CDR3, the full variable domain is DAGVTQSPTHLIKTRGQQVTLRCSPKSGHDTVSWYQQALGQGPQFIFQYYEEEERQRGNFPDRFSGHQFPNYSSELNVNALLLGDSALYLCASSLGSDYGYTFGSGTRLTVV.

The chain links TRBV10-3 to TRBJ1-1; D gene ambiguous. The germline V and J ends were trimmed by 4 bases and 9 bases, with 9 bases remaining between them. The CDR3 runs 11 residues. CDR1 is ENHRY, CDR2 SYGVKD, per germline. The CDR3 sequence is CAISVEQQAFF. The CDR3 DNA reads as TGTGCCATCAGTGTCGAACAACAAGCTTTCTTT.

This clone was observed a handful of times. The chain recombines TRBV5-1 with TRBJ1-6; D gene ambiguous. Deletions cut 4 bases from V and 7 bases from J, with 15 bases between. This CDR3 comprises 15 residues. CDR1 and CDR2 (germline): SGHRS, YFSETQ. The CDR3 is CASSTTTRTNSPLHF. DNA of the CDR3: TGCGCCAGCAGCACAACGACACGCACAAATTCACCCCTCCACTTT.

The chain has TRBV29-1 and TRBJ1-5; 9 bases match TRBD1. This CDR3 is built from 12 residues. The trim removed 8 bases at V and 4 bases at J, leaving 3 bases unmatched. CDR1 and CDR2 (germline): SQVTM, ANQGSEA. In DNA, the CDR3 is TGCAGCCCTGGGACAGGGAATCAGCCCCAGCATTTT. Translation gives CSPGTGNQPQHF.

The chain recombines TRBV7-9 with TRBJ2-7; D possibly corresponds to TRBD2 (5 bases). Trimming shortened V by 5 bases and J by 0 bases, and 17 bases separated the two germline ends. There are 16 residues in the CDR3. The germline V gene has CDR1 SEHNR and CDR2 FQNEAQ (reference sequence). CDR3 nucleotide sequence: TGTGCCAGCAGCCATTATTCGGGGTACAGCTCCTACGAGCAGTACTTC. Amino acids: CASSHYSGYSSYEQYF.

The chain carries TRBV3-1 (or the pseudogene TRBV3-2) and TRBJ2-3, with D possibly TRBD2 on 6 matching bases. Per germline, CDR1 LGHDT and CDR2 YNNKEL (reference sequence). The CDR3 has 13 amino acids. Between the trimmed V and J ends, which lost 4 bases and 4 bases, there was a span of 9 bases. CDR3 sequence (DNA): TGTGCCAGCAGCCCGACGGGGGCAGATACGCAGTATTTT. This translates into CASSPTGADTQYF.

The chain links TRBV11-3 to TRBJ2-2, with 8 bases lining up with TRBD1. CDR3 length equals 15 residues. Germline-derived CDR1 and CDR2 are SGHNT and YENEEA. Trimming cost V 8 bases and J 4 bases; bases outside gene matches: 9. The CDR3: CASADGQGSTGELFF. In DNA form, the CDR3 reads TGTGCCAGCGCTGACGGACAGGGTTCCACCGGGGAGCTGTTTTTT.

V gene TRBV6-2 or TRBV6-3 combines with J gene TRBJ2-7; TRBD2 aligns across 9 bases. Germline CDR1 and CDR2: MNHEY and SVGEGT. The length of the CDR3 is 17 residues. After removal of 2 bases from V and 3 bases from J, the junction contained 11 bases not matched to a gene. The CDR3 here is CASSYPSSGGNYYEQYF. In DNA, the CDR3 is TGTGCCAGCAGTTACCCTTCAAGCGGGGGGAATTACTACGAGCAGTACTTC.

This clone came up many times. V is TRBV12-3 or TRBV12-4 and J is TRBJ1-2; D gene unclear. The CDR3 spans 11 residues. With 3 bases removed from V and 14 bases from J, the gap between germline ends came to 13 bases. The CDR3 spells CASSLGPERTF. CDR3 sequence (DNA): TGTGCCAGCAGTTTGGGCCCCGAAAGAACCTTC.

The rearrangement uses TRBV6-2 or TRBV6-3 and TRBJ1-2; D unresolved. CDR3 length: 14 residues. The ends were cut back, 3 bases at V and 7 bases at J, with 15 bases in the middle. Germline V lookup: CDR1 MNHEY, CDR2 SVGEGT. CDR3 protein: CASSYRVGSLGYTF. The CDR3 DNA reads as TGTGCCAGCAGTTATCGGGTCGGGTCGCTTGGCTACACCTTC.

The chain has TRBV6-5 and TRBJ2-1; the match to TRBD2 covers 13 bases. With V trimmed by 2 bases and J by 6 bases, 1 base remained unmatched. This CDR3 is built from 15 residues. Germline V gene sequence: CDR1 MNHEY, CDR2 SVGAGI. The CDR3 nucleotides are TGTGCCAGCAGTTACACTAGCGGGGGGGCCAATGAGCAGTTCTTC. It is translated as CASSYTSGGANEQFF.

The rearrangement uses TRBV10-3 and TRBJ1-1; 7 positions agree with TRBD1. Germline trimming cut 2 bases from V and 6 bases from J; bases unmatched to any gene: 6. In germline, CDR1 is ENHRY, CDR2 SYGVKD. The CDR3 length is 14 residues. The CDR3 loop reads CAISEGQDIAEAFF. For the CDR3, the DNA is TGTGCCATCAGTGAGGGACAGGATATCGCTGAAGCTTTCTTT.

The V call is TRBV14, the J call TRBJ2-7; D is possibly TRBD1 (6 bases). Trimming took off 2 bases at V and 1 base at J, with 12 bases between the two ends. The CDR3 runs 15 residues. Germline V lookup: CDR1 SGHDN, CDR2 FVKESK. The CDR3 coding sequence is TGTGCCAGCAGCCAAAGGGCAGGGGTATCCTACGAGCAGTACTTC. This translates into CASSQRAGVSYEQYF.

In its sample, this clone was seen once. The gene calls are TRBV5-1 and TRBJ1-2; unclear D gene. Trimming removed 1 base at V and 0 bases at J, with 13 bases between. Germline values: CDR1 SGHRS, CDR2 YFSETQ. The CDR3 extends over 16 amino acids. CDR3 sequence: CASSLLSGEANYGYTF. CDR3 nucleotide sequence: TGCGCCAGCAGCTTGCTATCAGGTGAAGCTAACTATGGCTACACCTTC.

The genes are TRBV13 and TRBJ1-1; possibly TRBD1 for D (5 bases). The CDR3 runs to 13 residues. V was shortened by 0 bases and J by 8 bases, with 10 bases between the two germline ends. Germline assignment: CDR1 PRHDT and CDR2 FYEKMQ (reference sequence). The CDR3 loop reads CASSLGTAYEAFF. CDR3 nucleotide sequence: TGTGCCAGCAGCTTAGGGACAGCATACGAAGCTTTCTTT. The variable domain in full, completed from reference TRBV13 and TRBJ1-1, reads AAGVIQSPRHLIKEKRETATLKCYPIPRHDTVYWYQQGPGQDPQFLISFYEKMQSDKGSIPDRFSAQQFSDYHSELNMSSLELGDSALYFCASSLGTAYEAFFGQGTRLTVV.